The entry below describes one T cell receptor (beta chain). Assay used: immunoSEQ multiplex PCR; TCRdb lists only in-frame clones, some missing. The sample contains some 2.1 million clones, approximately 92% of which appear only once. As defined, naive CD8 cells were CD45RO-negative and positively selected for CCR7, with terminally differentiated effector memory CD45RA+ cells excluded. V was trimmed by 1 base and J by 3 bases, leaving 8 bases between them. This CDR3 has 14 amino acids. CDR1 SEHNR and CDR2 FQNEAQ come from the germline V gene (reference sequence). This sample was taken from a study of shared clonotypes between healthy human individuals.

Sequenced: naive CD8+ T cells from PBMCs. The clonotype originates from a man between 18 and 35 years old in good health. Some clones in this sample may be carry-over from other donors' samples. V gene TRBV7-9 combines with J gene TRBJ2-3; TRBD2 is a possible D gene (6 bases). CDR3: CASSLGRETDTQYF. CDR3 nucleotide sequence: TGTGCCAGCAGCTTAGGTCGGGAGACAGATACGCAGTATTTT.